The sequence of this TCR beta chain was determined in a study of blood T cell repertoires in COVID-19. Study-wide context: Sites across the United States, Italy and Spain contributed samples from acute and convalescent COVID-19. Sources were T cells, B-cell-depleted T cells, or PBMCs; the material itself was cDNA or gDNA.

In the authors' workflow: The assay estimated nucleated cells by amplifying reference gene primers. TCRdb keeps only in-frame clones here, not all; method: immunoSEQ multiplex PCR. Clone size and V and J calls were adopted from that table, with D and trimming inferred from the DNA. The table lists 310,000 or so clones, approximately 86% of them singletons. The CDR3 covers 15 residues. Germline V gives CDR1 LNHDA, CDR2 SQIVND (reference sequence). Trimming took off 5 bases at V and 4 bases at J, with 18 bases between the two ends. The receptor's source is a man in his 70s with acute or convalescent COVID-19. This chain connects TRBV19 to TRBJ2-7, with a weak D call TRBD1 (5 bases). Input material: peripheral blood. The CDR3 protein is CASSAARGPPYEQYF. The CDR3 DNA reads TGTGCCAGTAGTGCCGCTAGGGGTCCGCCGTACGAGCAGTACTTC.